This T cell receptor beta chain is drawn from a study of T cell repertoires in cytomegalovirus infection. The overall study: Recently identified HLA-C-restricted CMV epitopes were among the peptides used.

The CDR3 loop spans 14 amino acids. After removal of 6 bases from V and 5 bases from J, the junction contained 5 bases not matched to a gene. TCRdb processed the reads anew with MiXCR; each CDR3 protein has one entry. The table lists about 400,000 distinct CDR3 sequences, about 34% of them singletons. Study findings and constraints: The cumulative frequency of public TCR beta families distinguished individuals who carried CMV together with the relevant HLA.

This clonotype was detected a few times. Antigen unknown. This clonotype was obtained from a human donor in good health (CMV status not recorded). Some clones in this sample may be carry-over from other donors' samples. The material was cultured PBMCs, obtained from culture after CMV antigen stimulation. The chain links TRBV12-3 or TRBV12-4 to TRBJ2-2; 8 bases map to TRBD2. In DNA, the CDR3 is TGTGCCAGCAGCCGGACTAGCACGACCGGGGAGCTGTTTTTT. Protein sequence: CASSRTSTTGELFF.